These T cell receptor beta chains were read from a single sample in a study of blood T cell repertoires in COVID-19. Clones were sequenced by immunoSEQ multiplex PCR, and TCRdb holds only the in-frame ones, with some missing. Seen here are almost 500,000 clones, 80% to 90% observed once, and the top ten hold 8.3%. Sequenced input: PBMCs or T cells enriched from blood (not recorded which). These TCRs come from a woman aged 55 to 70 who had recovered from COVID-19. CDR3s include the opening cysteine and the closing phenylalanine or tryptophan. D genes are given only for firm matches.

V,J,D,CDR3
TRBV11-3,TRBJ2-2,-,CASSFLLATGELFF
TRBV6-6,TRBJ2-7,TRBD1,CASSPGQESYEQYF
TRBV24-1,TRBJ1-5,-,CATSDSQGPNQPQHF
TRBV24-1,TRBJ1-1,-,CATRDRWNTEAFF
TRBV3-1/TRBV3-2,TRBJ1-3,-,CASSQGQTTGNTIYF
TRBV12-3/TRBV12-4,TRBJ2-3,-,CASSLMGRGMQYF
TRBV7-9,TRBJ2-1,-,CAGRAGNEQFF
TRBV24-1,TRBJ2-2,TRBD2,CATSDFGGGSPGELFF
TRBV28,TRBJ1-5,-,CASSPLRGGSNQPQHF
TRBV3-1/TRBV3-2,TRBJ1-1,-,CASTPDRENTEAFF
TRBV10-3,TRBJ1-6,TRBD1,CAIRTGNSPLHF
TRBV30,TRBJ1-4,TRBD1,CAWRGQGFEKLFF
TRBV19,TRBJ1-5,TRBD1,CASSTQGGNQPQHF
TRBV7-8,TRBJ1-2,TRBD1,CASSLVSGGSIYGYTF
TRBV2,TRBJ1-4,TRBD1,CASSDGQGGEKLFF
TRBV3-1/TRBV3-2,TRBJ2-2,-,CASSQAGGTGELFF
TRBV4-1,TRBJ2-7,TRBD1,CASSQADRLTYEQYF
TRBV15,TRBJ2-1,-,CATSRDQGSYNEQFF
TRBV4-1,TRBJ1-4,-,CASSSERLNEKLFF
TRBV19,TRBJ1-4,-,CASSPGHYNEKLFF
TRBV2,TRBJ1-5,TRBD1,CASQPGTGVQPQHF
TRBV24-1,TRBJ1-6,-,CATSEGGNSPLHF
TRBV6-5,TRBJ1-5,TRBD1,CASNKGTGGSQPQHF
TRBV18,TRBJ1-6,-,CASSPAEASASYNSPLHF
TRBV20-1,TRBJ2-5,TRBD2,CSASSGGSSRETQYF
TRBV4-2,TRBJ1-5,TRBD1,CASSQDGTGGNQPQHF
TRBV7-2,TRBJ2-2,-,CASSLDGIGELFF
TRBV5-1,TRBJ2-7,-,CASAQGISYEQYF
TRBV24-1,TRBJ2-1,TRBD2,CATSDFAGGVNNEQFF
TRBV7-9,TRBJ2-7,-,CASSAPTGAYEQYF
TRBV9,TRBJ2-1,TRBD2,CASSVAVSGGNEQFF
TRBV19,TRBJ1-6,-,CASEGRLNSPLHF
TRBV3-1/TRBV3-2,TRBJ2-3,-,CASSQDGERTTDTQYF
TRBV7-2,TRBJ1-1,TRBD1,CASREQGAGTEAFF
TRBV24-1,TRBJ2-3,TRBD2,CATSDPRSGGPTPQYF
TRBV19,TRBJ2-6,TRBD1,CASSAQGAGGANVLTF
TRBV6-5,TRBJ1-1,-,CVTGDGNTEAFF
TRBV19,TRBJ2-5,-,CASSILGGGQETQYF
TRBV3-1/TRBV3-2,TRBJ2-3,TRBD2,CASSSRASGRIDTQYF
TRBV2,TRBJ2-1,TRBD1,CASSGTGFNNEQFF
TRBV5-5,TRBJ2-1,-,CASSLGAPGEQFF
TRBV19,TRBJ2-2,-,CASSTGYTGELFF
TRBV3-1/TRBV3-2,TRBJ1-6,-,CASSQGGPNSPLHF
TRBV24-1,TRBJ2-5,-,CATSDSGSETQYF
TRBV11-2,TRBJ1-3,-,CASSLEEDLSGNTIYF
TRBV6-5,TRBJ1-4,TRBD1,CASIRGQGEKLFF
TRBV10-3,TRBJ1-1,-,CAITEESGTEAFF
TRBV11-3,TRBJ2-7,TRBD1,CASSLPGQGGYEQYF
TRBV6-5,TRBJ1-1,-,CASIGAAEAFF
TRBV2,TRBJ1-4,-,CASSEAGLATNEKLFF
TRBV4-1,TRBJ1-2,-,CASSHLYGYTF
TRBV7-2,TRBJ2-4,-,CASSTRTEANIQYF